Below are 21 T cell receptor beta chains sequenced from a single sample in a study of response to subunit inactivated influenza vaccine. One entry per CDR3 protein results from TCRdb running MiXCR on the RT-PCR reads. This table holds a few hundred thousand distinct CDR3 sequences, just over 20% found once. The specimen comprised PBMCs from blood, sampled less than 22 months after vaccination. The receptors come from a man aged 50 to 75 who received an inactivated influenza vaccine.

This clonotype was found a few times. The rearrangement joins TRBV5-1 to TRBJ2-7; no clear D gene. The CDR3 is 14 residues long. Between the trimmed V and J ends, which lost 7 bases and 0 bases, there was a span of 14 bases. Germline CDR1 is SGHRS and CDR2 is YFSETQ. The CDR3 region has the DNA TGCGCCAGCGGCGAGAATACGGACTCCTACGAGCAGTACTTC. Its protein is CASGENTDSYEQYF. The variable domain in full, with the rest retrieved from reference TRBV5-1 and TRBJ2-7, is KAGVTQTPRYLIKTRGQQVTLSCSPISGHRSVSWYQQTPGQGLQFLFEYFSETQRNKGNFPGRFSGRQFSNSRSEMNVSTLELGDSALYLCASGENTDSYEQYFGPGTRLTVT.

This chain's CDR3 is CASSPAQAGGQYF. CDR3 DNA sequence: TGTGCCAGCAGCCCCGCCCAGGCGGGGGGGCAGTATTTT. This chain connects TRBV11-2 to TRBJ2-3; 8 bases agree with TRBD2. The CDR3 covers 13 residues. The germline CDR1 and CDR2 sequences are SGHAT and FQNNGV. Germline trimming cut 5 bases from V and 11 bases from J; bases unmatched to any gene: 9.

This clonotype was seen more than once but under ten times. The CDR3 region is CASSLMQNSYEQYF. CDR3 nucleotides: TGTGCCAGCAGTTTAATGCAGAACTCCTACGAGCAGTACTTC. The rearrangement links TRBV28 to TRBJ2-7; D not certain. Germline CDR1 reads MDHEN; CDR2 reads SYDVKM. This CDR3 spans 14 amino acids. V was cut by 2 bases and J by 0 bases, with 8 bases left in between. Drawing the rest from reference TRBV28 and TRBJ2-7, the complete variable domain is DVKVTQSSRYLVKRTGEKVFLECVQDMDHENMFWYRQDPGLGLRLIYFSYDVKMKEKGDIPEGYSVSREKKERFSLILESASTNQTSMYLCASSLMQNSYEQYFGPGTRLTVT.

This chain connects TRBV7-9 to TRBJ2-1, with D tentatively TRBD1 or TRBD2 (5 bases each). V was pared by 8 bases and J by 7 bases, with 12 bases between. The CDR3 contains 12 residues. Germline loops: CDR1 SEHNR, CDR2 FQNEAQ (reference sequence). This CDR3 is CASCLWGNEQFF. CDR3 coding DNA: TGTGCCAGCTGCCTTTGGGGGAATGAGCAGTTCTTC.

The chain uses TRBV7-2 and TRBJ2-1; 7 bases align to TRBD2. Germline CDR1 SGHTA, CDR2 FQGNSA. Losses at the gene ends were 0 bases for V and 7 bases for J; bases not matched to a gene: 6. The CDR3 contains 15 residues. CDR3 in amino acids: CASSLAGGSQNEQFF. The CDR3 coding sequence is TGTGCCAGCAGCTTAGCTGGCGGGAGTCAGAATGAGCAGTTCTTC.

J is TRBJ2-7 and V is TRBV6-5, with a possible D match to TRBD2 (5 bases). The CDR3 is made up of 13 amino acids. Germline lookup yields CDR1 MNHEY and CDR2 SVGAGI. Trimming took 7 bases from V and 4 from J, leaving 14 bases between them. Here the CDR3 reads CASTWLADYEQYF. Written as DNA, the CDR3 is TGTGCCAGCACTTGGCTAGCAGATTACGAGCAGTACTTC.

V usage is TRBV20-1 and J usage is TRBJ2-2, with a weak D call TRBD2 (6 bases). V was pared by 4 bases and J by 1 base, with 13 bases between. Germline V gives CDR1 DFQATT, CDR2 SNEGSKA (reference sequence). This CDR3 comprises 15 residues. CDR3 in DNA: TGCAGTGCTACCTCGGGTAGCGGGAACACCGGGGAGCTGTTTTTT. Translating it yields CSATSGSGNTGELFF.

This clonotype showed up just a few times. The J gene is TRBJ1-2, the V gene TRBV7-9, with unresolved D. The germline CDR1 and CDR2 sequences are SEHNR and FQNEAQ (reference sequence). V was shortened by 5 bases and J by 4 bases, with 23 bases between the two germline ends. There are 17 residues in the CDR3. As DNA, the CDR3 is TGTGCCAGCAGCCAGTGGAGGGCAGGCCGAGCGGGCTATGGCTACACCTTC. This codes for CASSQWRAGRAGYGYTF.

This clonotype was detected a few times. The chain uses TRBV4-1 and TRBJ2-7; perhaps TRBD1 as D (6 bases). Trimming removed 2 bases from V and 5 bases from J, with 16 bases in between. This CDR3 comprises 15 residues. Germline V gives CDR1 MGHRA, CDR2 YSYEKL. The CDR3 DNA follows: TGCGCCAGCAGCCAATTTAGGGGGAGTGGCAACGAGCAGTACTTC. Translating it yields CASSQFRGSGNEQYF.

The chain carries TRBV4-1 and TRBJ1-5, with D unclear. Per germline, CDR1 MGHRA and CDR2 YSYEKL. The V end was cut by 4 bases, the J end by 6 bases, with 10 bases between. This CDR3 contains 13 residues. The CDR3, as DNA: TGCGCCAGCAGCCGGTATCGCGGTCAGCCCCAGCATTTT. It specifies CASSRYRGQPQHF.

Here the CDR3 DNA reads TGTGCCAGCAGCCAGGCCTCGCGGACAGTTCTAAAAGCTTTCTTT. Residues: CASSQASRTVLKAFF. This chain uses TRBV14 with TRBJ1-1; maybe TRBD1 (6 bases). V shed 3 bases and J shed 9 bases, with 20 bases lying between them. This CDR3 comprises 15 residues. Germline CDR1 is SGHDN and CDR2 is FVKESK.

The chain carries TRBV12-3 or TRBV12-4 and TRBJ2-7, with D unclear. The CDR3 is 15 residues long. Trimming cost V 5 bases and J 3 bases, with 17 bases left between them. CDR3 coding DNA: TGTGCCAGCAGTCCAACACGGGCAGGAAACTACGAGCAGTACTTC. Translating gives CASSPTRAGNYEQYF.

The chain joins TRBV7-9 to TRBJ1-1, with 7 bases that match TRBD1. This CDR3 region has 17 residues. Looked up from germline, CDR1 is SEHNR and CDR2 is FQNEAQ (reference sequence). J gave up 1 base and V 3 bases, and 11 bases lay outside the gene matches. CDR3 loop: CASSFWTGGDWNTEAFF. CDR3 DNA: TGTGCCAGCAGCTTTTGGACAGGTGGGGATTGGAACACTGAAGCTTTCTTT. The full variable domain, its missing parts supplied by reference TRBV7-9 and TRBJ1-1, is DTGVSQNPRHKITKRGQNVTFRCDPISEHNRLYWYRQTLGQGPEFLTYFQNEAQLEKSRLLSDRFSAERPKGSFSTLEIQRTEQGDSAMYLCASSFWTGGDWNTEAFFGQGTRLTVV.

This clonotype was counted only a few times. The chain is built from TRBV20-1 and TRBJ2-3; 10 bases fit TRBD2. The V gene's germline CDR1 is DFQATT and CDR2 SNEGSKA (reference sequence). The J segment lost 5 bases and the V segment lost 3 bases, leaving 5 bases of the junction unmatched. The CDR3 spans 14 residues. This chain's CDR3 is CSARGASGRDTQYF. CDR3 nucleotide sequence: TGCAGTGCTAGGGGGGCTAGCGGGAGAGATACGCAGTATTTT.

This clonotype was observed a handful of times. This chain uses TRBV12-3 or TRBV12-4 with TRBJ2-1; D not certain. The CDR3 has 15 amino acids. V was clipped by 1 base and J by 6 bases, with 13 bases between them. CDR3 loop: CASSLGTTLLNEQFF. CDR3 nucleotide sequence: TGTGCCAGCAGTTTAGGCACTACCCTCCTCAATGAGCAGTTCTTC.

The chain's CDR3 is CSAVRGQTDGELFF. CDR3 nucleotides: TGCAGCGCCGTCAGGGGGCAGACTGACGGGGAGCTGTTTTTT. The chain employs TRBV29-1 and TRBJ2-2; 8 bases are a match to TRBD1. There are 14 residues in the CDR3. V gave up 7 bases and J gave up 7 bases; unmatched junction bases: 11. CDR1 SQVTM and CDR2 ANQGSEA come from the germline V gene.

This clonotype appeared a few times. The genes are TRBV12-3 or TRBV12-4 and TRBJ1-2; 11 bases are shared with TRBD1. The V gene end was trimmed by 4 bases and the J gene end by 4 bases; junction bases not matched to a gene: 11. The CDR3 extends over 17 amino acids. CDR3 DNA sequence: TGTGCCAGCAGTTCCCGGGACAGGGGGTTTGGTAGCTATGGCTACACCTTC. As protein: CASSSRDRGFGSYGYTF.

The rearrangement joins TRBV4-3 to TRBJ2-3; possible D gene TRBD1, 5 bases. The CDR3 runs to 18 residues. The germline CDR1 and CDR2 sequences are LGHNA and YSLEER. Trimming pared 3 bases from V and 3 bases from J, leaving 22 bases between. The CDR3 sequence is CASSQNSGSNSYTDTQYF. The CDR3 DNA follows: TGCGCCAGCAGCCAGAATTCAGGGTCGAACAGCTATACAGATACGCAGTATTTT.

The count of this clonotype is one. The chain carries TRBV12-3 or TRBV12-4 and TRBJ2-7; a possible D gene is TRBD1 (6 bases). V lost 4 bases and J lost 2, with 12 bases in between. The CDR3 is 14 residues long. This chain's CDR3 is CASSSYRETYEQYF. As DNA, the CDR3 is TGTGCCAGCAGTTCCTACAGGGAAACCTACGAGCAGTACTTC.

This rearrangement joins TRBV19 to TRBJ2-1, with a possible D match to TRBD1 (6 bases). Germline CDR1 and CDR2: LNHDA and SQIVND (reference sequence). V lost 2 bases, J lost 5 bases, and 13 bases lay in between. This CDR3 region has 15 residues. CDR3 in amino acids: CASSINFQGNNEQFF. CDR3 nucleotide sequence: TGTGCCAGTAGTATAAATTTTCAGGGGAACAATGAGCAGTTCTTC.

CDR3 nucleotide sequence: TGTGCCAGTAGTCCGCACCGGAGAGGGACGGTCGGGGAGCTGTTTTTT. Encoded protein: CASSPHRRGTVGELFF. V gene TRBV19 combines with J gene TRBJ2-2; D possibly uses TRBD1 or TRBD2 (5 bases each). CDR1 and CDR2 (germline): LNHDA, SQIVND (reference sequence). The V gene lost 5 bases and the J gene lost 7 bases, with 20 bases spanning the gap. The CDR3 totals 16 residues.